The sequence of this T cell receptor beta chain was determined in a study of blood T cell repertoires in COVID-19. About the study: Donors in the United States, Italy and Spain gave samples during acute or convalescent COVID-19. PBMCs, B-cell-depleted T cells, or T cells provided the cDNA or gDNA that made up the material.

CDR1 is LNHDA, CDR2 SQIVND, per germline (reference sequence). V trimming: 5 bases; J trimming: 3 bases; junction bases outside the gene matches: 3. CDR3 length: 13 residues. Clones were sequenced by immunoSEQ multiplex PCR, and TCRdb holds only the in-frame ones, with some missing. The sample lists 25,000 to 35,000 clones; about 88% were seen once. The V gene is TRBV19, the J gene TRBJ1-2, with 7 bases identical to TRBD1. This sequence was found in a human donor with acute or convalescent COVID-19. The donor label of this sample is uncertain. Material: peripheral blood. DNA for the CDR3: TGTGCCAGTAGTGCAGGGGGGTACTATGGCTACACCTTC. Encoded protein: CASSAGGYYGYTF.